The T cell receptor beta chain under discussion was sequenced for a study of human T cells and chemical hapten exposure. Study summary: From small differences in pooled library volume came most of the variation in per-sample TCR yields. Study-level results: Donors in the study had alopecia, meaning their immune response may differ from healthy people's.

This clonotype was picked up a small number of times. The target antigen is unknown. The library labeled individual cDNA molecules by adding unique molecular identifiers to them. TCRdb reprocessed the RACE reads with MiXCR, giving one entry per CDR3 protein. The repertoire consists of under 450,000 distinct CDR3 sequences, with about 4.4% occurring once and the leading ten covering around 2%. Time point specified: patch test 1, 2 weeks after DPC sensitization. The treatment: therapeutic diphenylcyclopropenone sensitization with weekly scalp DPC. The V and J ends lost 3 bases and 6 bases respectively, with 16 bases between them. The CDR3 has 15 residues. Germline CDR1 is SGDLS and CDR2 is YYNGEE.

The receptor was derived from a woman in her forties or fifties with alopecia areata. Some clones in this sample may be carry-over from other donors' samples. The input for sequencing was whole blood, taken in connection with sensitization to the hapten diphenylcyclopropenone (DPC). This rearrangement joins TRBV9 to TRBJ1-5; possibly TRBD1 for D (5 bases). CDR3 residues: CASSATPNGGQPQHF. CDR3 DNA: TGTGCCAGCAGCGCGACACCCAATGGGGGTCAGCCCCAGCATTTT.